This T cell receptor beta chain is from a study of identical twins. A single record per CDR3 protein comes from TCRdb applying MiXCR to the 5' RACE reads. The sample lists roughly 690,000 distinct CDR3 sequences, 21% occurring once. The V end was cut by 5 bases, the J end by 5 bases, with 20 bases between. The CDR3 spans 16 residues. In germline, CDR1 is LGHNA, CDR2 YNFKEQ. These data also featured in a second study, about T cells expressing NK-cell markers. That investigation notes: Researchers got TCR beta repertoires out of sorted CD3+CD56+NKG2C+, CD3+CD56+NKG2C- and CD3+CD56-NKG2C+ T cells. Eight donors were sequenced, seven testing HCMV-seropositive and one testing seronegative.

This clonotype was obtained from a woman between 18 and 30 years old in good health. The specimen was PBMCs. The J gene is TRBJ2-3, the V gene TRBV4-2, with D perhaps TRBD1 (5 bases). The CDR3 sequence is CASSATSGNPLDTQYF. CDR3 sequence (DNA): TGTGCCAGCAGCGCGACCTCAGGGAATCCCCTAGATACGCAGTATTTT.